Only a few counts were recorded for the clone carrying this T cell receptor (beta chain). Its cognate antigen is unknown. These data belong to a study of graft-versus-host responses after intestinal transplantation. In the study overall: Multivisceral, liver-intestinal, or isolated intestinal grafts were transplanted into recipients. Anti-thymocyte globulin induction preceded approximately three years of tacrolimus and steroid maintenance in all recipients.

Profiled with immunoSEQ multiplex PCR; TCRdb holds only in-frame clones, not every one. The table has roughly 25,000 clones, approximately 82% seen once. General study results and limits: Across patients carrying graft-donor T cell macrochimerism, allografts held high graft-versus-host to host-versus-graft clonal ratios.

Sequenced material: PBMCs, taken almost 29 days after intestinal transplant. The source of this sequence is a human patient who received an intestinal transplant, so some T cells may come from the graft donor.

The CDR3 loop reads CASQGAGNTIYF. The CDR3 nucleotides are TGTGCCAGCCAGGGGGCTGGAAACACCATATATTTT. The chain combines TRBV6-6 with TRBJ1-3, with 7 bases identical to TRBD1. The junction had 0 bases not matched to a gene; V was cut back by 8 bases and J by 2 bases. Germline CDR1 is MNHNY and CDR2 is SVGAGI (reference sequence). The length of the CDR3 is 12 residues.